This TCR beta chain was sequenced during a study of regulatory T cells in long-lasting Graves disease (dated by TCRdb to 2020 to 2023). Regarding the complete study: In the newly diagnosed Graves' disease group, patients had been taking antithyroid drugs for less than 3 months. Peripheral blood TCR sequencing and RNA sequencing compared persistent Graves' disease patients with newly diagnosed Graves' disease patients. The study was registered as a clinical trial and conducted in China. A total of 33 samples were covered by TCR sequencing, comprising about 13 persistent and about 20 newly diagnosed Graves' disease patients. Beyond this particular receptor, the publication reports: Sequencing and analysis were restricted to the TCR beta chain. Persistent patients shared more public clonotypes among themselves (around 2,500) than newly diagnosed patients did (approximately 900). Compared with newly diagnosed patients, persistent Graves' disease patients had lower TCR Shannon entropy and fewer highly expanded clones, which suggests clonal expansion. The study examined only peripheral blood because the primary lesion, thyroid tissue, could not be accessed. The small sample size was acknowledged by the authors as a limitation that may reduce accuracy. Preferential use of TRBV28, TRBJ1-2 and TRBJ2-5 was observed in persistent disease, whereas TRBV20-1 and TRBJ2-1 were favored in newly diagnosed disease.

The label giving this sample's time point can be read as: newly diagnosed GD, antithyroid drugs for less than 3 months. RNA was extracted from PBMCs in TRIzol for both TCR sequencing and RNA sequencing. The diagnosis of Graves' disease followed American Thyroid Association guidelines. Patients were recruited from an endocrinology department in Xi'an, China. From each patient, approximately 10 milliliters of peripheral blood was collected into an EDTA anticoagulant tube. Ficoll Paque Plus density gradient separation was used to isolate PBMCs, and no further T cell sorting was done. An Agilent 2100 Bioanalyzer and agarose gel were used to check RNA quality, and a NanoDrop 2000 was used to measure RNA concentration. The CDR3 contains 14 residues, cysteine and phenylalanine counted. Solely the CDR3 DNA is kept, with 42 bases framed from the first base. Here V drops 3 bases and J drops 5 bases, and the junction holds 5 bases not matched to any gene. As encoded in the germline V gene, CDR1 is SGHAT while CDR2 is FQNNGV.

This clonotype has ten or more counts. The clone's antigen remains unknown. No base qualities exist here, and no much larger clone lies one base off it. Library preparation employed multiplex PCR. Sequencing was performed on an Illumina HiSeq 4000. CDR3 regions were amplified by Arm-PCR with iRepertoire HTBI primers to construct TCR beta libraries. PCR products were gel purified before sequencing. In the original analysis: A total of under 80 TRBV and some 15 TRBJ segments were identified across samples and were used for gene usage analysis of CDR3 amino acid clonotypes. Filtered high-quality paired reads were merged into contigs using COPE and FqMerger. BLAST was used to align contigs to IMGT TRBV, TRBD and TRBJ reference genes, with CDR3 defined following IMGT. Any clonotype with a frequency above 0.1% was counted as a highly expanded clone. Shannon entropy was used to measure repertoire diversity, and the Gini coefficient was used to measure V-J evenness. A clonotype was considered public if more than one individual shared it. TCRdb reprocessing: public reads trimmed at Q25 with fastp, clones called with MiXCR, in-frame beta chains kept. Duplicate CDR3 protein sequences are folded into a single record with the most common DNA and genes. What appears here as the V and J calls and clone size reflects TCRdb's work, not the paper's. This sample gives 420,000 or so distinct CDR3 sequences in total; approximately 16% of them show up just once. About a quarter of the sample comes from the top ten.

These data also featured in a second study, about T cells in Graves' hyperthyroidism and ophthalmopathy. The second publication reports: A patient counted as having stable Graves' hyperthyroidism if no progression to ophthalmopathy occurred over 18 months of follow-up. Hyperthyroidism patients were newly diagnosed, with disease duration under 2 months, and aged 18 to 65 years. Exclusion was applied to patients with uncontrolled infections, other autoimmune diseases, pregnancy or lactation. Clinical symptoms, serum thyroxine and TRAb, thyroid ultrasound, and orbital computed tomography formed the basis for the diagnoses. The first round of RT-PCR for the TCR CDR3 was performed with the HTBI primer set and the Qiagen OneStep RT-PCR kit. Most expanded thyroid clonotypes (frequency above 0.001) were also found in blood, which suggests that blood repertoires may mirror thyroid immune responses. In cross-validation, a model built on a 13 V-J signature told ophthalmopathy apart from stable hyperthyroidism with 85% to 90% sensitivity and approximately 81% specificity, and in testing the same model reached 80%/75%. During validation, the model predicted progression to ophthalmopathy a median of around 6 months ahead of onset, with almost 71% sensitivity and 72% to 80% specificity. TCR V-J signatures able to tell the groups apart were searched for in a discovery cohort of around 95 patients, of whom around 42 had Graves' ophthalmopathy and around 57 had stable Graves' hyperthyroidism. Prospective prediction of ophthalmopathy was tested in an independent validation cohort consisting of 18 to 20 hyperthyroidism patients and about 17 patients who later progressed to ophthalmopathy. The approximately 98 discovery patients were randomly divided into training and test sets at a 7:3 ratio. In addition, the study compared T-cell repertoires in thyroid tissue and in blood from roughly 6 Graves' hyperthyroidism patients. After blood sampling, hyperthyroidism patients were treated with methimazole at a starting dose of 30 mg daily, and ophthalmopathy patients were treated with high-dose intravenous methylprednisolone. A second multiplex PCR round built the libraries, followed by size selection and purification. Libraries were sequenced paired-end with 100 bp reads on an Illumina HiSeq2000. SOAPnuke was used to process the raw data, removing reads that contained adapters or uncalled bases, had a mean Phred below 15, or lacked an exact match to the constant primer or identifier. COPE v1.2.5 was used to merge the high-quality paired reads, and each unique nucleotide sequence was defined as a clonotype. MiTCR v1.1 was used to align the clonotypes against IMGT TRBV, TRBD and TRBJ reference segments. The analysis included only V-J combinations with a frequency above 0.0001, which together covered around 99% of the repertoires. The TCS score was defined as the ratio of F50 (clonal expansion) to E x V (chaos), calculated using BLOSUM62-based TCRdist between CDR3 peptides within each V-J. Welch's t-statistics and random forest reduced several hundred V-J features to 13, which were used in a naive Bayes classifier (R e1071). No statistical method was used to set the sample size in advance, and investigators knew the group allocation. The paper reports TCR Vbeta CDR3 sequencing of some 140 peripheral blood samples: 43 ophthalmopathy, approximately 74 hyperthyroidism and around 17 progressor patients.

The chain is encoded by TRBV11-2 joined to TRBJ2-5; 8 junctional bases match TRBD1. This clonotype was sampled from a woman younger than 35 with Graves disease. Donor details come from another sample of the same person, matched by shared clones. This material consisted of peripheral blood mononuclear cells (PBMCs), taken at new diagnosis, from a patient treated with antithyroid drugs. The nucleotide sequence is TGTGCCAGCAGCTTTGGACAGGGCTTGGAGACCCAGTACTTC. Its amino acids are CASSFGQGLETQYF.